This TCR beta chain came from a study of T cell changes during pregnancy in multiple sclerosis. TCRdb's table, derived via immunoSEQ multiplex PCR, lists solely in-frame clones and lacks some. The data show 55,000 to 65,000 clones, about 92% seen once. This CDR3 is built from 16 residues. The germline V gene encodes CDR1 ENHRY and CDR2 SYGVKD. Losses at the gene ends were 6 bases for V and 4 bases for J; bases not matched to a gene: 12. The chain is built from TRBV10-3 and TRBJ2-1; 7 nucleotides line up with TRBD1. The material was peripheral blood, obtained in the first trimester of pregnancy. The clonotype originates from a female donor in good health, enrolled as a control in a pregnancy study. The CDR3 sequence: CAISTVGAGGYNEQFF. The CDR3 nucleotides read TGTGCCATCAGCACTGTAGGGGCAGGGGGTTACAATGAGCAGTTCTTC.